A single T cell receptor (beta chain) is shown here with its context. The data belong to a study of OX40 agonist ivuxolimab in advanced cancers. V shed 6 bases, J shed 4 bases, and the junction held 5 bases outside the gene matches. The length of the CDR3 is 14 residues. Per germline, CDR1 MNHNY and CDR2 SVGAGI (reference sequence). The method was immunoSEQ multiplex PCR; TCRdb's version includes in-frame clones alone and lacks a portion of them. The data contain around 77,000 clones, about 85% of them singletons. This chain uses TRBV6-6 with TRBJ1-5; 8 nucleotides agree with TRBD1. The sequenced sample was CD4+ or CD8+ T cells sorted from blood, obtained in a trial of the OX40 agonist ivuxolimab. The origin of this receptor is an adult with an advanced solid tumor such as melanoma, head and neck, liver or kidney cancer. CDR3 DNA sequence: TGTGCCAGCAGATCTGGACAGGGTAATCAGCCCCAGCATTTT. The encoded protein is CASRSGQGNQPQHF.